This TCR beta chain was captured in a study of T cells in Graves' hyperthyroidism and ophthalmopathy. Study findings and constraints: Model-based prediction identified ophthalmopathy a median around 6.5 months prior to its onset. Most clonotypes that expanded in the thyroid above 0.001 also showed up in blood.

This clonotype was observed many times. Its antigen is unknown. The CDR3 contains 14 residues. The germline gives CDR1 SGHRS, CDR2 YFSETQ. Deletions cut 0 bases from V and 4 bases from J, with 11 bases between. Amplification targeted TCR beta CDR3 regions from RNA transcripts. During a first-round RT-PCR of the TCR CDR3, the HTBI primer set was used. TCRdb called the multiplex PCR reads again in MiXCR, with one record for every CDR3 protein. The table records over 450,000 distinct CDR3 sequences, about 15% of them present only once. Fresh peripheral blood, around 9.3 ml of it, supplied the PBMCs. The chain combines TRBV5-1 with TRBJ2-7; D tentatively fits TRBD1 or TRBD2 (5 bases each). This receptor was identified in a woman aged 18-29 years with Graves' ophthalmopathy. The specimen was blood. The chain's CDR3 is CASSLDPEGYEQYF. The CDR3 coding sequence is TGCGCCAGCAGCTTGGACCCCGAGGGGTACGAGCAGTACTTC.